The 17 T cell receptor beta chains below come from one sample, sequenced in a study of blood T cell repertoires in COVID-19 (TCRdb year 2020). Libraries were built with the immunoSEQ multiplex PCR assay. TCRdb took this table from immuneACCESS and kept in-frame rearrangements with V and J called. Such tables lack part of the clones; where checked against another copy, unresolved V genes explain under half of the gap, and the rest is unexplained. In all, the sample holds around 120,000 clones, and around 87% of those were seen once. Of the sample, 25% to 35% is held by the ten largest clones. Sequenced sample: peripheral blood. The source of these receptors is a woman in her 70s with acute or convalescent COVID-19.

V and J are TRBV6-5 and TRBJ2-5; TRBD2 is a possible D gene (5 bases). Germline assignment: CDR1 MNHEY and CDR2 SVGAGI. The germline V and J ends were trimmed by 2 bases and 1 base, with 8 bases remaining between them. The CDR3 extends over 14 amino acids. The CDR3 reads CASSYIGGQETQYF. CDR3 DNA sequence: TGTGCCAGCAGTTACATCGGAGGCCAAGAGACCCAGTACTTC.

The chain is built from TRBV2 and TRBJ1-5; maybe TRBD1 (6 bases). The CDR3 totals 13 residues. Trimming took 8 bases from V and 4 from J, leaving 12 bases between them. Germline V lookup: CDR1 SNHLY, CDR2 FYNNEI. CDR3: CASGEQGNQPQHF. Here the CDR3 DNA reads TGTGCCAGCGGCGAACAGGGAAATCAGCCCCAGCATTTT.

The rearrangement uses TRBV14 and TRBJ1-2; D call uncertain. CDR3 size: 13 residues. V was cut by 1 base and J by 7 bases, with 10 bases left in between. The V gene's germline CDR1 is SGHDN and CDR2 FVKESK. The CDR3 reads CASSQALTGGYTF. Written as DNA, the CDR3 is TGTGCCAGCAGCCAAGCTCTGACGGGTGGCTACACCTTC.

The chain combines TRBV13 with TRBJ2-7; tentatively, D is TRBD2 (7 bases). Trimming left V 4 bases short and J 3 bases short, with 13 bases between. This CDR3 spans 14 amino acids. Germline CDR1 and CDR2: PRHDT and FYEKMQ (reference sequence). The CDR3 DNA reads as TGTGCCAGCAGCTCGAGGGGGGGATTCTACGAGCAGTACTTC. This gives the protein CASSSRGGFYEQYF. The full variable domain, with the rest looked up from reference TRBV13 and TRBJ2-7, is AAGVIQSPRHLIKEKRETATLKCYPIPRHDTVYWYQQGPGQDPQFLISFYEKMQSDKGSIPDRFSAQQFSDYHSELNMSSLELGDSALYFCASSSRGGFYEQYFGPGTRLTVT.

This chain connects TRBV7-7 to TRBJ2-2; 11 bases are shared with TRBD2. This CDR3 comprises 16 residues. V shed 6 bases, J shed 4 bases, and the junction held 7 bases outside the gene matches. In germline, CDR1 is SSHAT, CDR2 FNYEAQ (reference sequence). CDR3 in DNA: TGTGCCAGCAGTCCTTCTAGCGGGGGGTTCACCGGGGAGCTGTTTTTT. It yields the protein CASSPSSGGFTGELFF.

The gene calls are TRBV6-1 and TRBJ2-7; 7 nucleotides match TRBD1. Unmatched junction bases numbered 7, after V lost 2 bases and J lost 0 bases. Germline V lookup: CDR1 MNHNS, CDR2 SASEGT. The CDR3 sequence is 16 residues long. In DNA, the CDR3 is TGTGCCAGCAGTGAACTTACGGGACAGCACTCCTACGAGCAGTACTTC. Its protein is CASSELTGQHSYEQYF.

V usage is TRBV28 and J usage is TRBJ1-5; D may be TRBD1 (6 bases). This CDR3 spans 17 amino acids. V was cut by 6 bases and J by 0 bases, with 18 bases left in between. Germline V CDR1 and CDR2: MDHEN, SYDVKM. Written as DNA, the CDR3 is TGTGCCAGCAGCTTGGACAGCGCTGATTATAGCAATCAGCCCCAGCATTTT. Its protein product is CASSLDSADYSNQPQHF.

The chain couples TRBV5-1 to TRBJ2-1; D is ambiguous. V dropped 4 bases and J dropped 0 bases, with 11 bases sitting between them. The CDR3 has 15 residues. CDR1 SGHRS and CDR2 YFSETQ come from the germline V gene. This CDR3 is CASSQEVYSYNEQFF. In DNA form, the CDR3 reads TGCGCCAGCAGCCAAGAAGTCTACTCCTACAATGAGCAGTTCTTC. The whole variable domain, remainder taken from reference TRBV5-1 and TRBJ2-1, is KAGVTQTPRYLIKTRGQQVTLSCSPISGHRSVSWYQQTPGQGLQFLFEYFSETQRNKGNFPGRFSGRQFSNSRSEMNVSTLELGDSALYLCASSQEVYSYNEQFFGPGTRLTVL.

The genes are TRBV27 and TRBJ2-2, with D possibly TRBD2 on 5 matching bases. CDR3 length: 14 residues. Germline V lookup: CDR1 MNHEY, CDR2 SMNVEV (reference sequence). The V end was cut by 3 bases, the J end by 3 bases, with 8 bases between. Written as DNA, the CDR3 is TGTGCCAGCAGTTTGTGGGGAGACACCGGGGAGCTGTTTTTT. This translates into CASSLWGDTGELFF.

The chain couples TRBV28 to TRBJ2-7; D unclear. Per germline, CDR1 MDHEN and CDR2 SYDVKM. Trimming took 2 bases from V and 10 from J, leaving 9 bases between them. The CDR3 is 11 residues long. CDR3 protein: CASSLRSHQYF. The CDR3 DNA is TGTGCCAGCAGTTTACGCAGTCACCAGTACTTC.

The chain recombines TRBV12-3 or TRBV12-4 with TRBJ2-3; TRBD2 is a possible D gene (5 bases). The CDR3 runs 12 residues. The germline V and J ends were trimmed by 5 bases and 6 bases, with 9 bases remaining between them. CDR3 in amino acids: CASSPPGDTQYF. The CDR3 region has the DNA TGTGCCAGCAGTCCCCCGGGGGATACGCAGTATTTT.

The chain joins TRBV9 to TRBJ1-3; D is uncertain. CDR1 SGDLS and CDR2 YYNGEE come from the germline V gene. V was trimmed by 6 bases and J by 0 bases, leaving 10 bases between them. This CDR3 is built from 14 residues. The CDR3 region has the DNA TGTGCCAGCACCCTCGGGAGCTCTGGAAACACCATATATTTT. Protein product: CASTLGSSGNTIYF.

The CDR3 region is CASSPTGDFSGNTIYF. In DNA form, the CDR3 reads TGTGCCAGCTCACCGACGGGGGATTTCTCTGGAAACACCATATATTTT. The chain combines TRBV18 with TRBJ1-3; possible D gene TRBD1, 5 bases. The CDR3 is made up of 16 amino acids. Germline V lookup: CDR1 KGHSH, CDR2 LQKENI. Trimming left V 3 bases short and J 0 bases short, with 12 bases between. The whole variable domain, filled in from reference TRBV18 and TRBJ1-3, reads NAGVMQNPRHLVRRRGQEARLRCSPMKGHSHVYWYRQLPEEGLKFMVYLQKENIIDESGMPKERFSAEFPKEGPSILRIQQVVRGDSAAYFCASSPTGDFSGNTIYFGEGSWLTVV.

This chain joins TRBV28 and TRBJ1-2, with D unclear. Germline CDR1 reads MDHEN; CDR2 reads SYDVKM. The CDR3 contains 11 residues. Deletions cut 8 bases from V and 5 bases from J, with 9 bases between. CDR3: CASQRLYGYTF. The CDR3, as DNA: TGTGCCAGCCAAAGACTTTATGGCTACACCTTC.

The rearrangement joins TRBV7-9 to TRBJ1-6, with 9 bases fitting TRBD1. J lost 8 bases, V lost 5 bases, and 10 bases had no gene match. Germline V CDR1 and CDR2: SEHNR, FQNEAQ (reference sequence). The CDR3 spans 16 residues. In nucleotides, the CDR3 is TGTGCCAGCAGCCTTATTACAGGGGGCAGATATTCACCCCTCCACTTT. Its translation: CASSLITGGRYSPLHF.

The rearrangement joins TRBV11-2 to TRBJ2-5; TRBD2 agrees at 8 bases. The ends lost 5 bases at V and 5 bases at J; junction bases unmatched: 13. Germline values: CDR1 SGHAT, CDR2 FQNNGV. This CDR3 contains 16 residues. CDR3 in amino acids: CASSQWVPGGSETQYF. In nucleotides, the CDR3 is TGTGCCAGCAGCCAATGGGTCCCGGGGGGGAGTGAGACCCAGTACTTC. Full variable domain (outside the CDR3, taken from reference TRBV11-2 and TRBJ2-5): EAGVAQSPRYKIIEKRQSVAFWCNPISGHATLYWYQQILGQGPKLLIQFQNNGVVDDSQLPKDRFSAERLKGVDSTLKIQPAKLEDSAVYLCASSQWVPGGSETQYFGPGTRLLVL.

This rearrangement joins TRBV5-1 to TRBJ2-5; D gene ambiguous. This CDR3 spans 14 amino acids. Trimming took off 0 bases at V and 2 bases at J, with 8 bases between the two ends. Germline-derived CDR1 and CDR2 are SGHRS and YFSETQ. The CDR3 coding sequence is TGCGCCAGCAGCTTGGGCGTACAGCAAGAGACCCAGTACTTC. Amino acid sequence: CASSLGVQQETQYF.